The 14 T cell receptor beta chains presented below share a single source sample, sequenced in a study of T cell responses to AZD1222 COVID-19 vaccine. The repertoire was sequenced with immunoSEQ multiplex PCR; TCRdb's copy has only in-frame clones and lacks some. Among hundreds of thousands of clones listed, around 93% were seen once. The sample consisted of peripheral blood, taken on day 0 of MenACWY control vaccination. All receptors come from an adult in good health.

This clone was observed once. The chain joins TRBV30 to TRBJ1-5; 9 nucleotides agree with TRBD1. This CDR3 comprises 16 residues. Germline trimming cut 5 bases from V and 6 bases from J; bases unmatched to any gene: 14. Germline-derived CDR1 and CDR2 are GTSNPN and SVGIG (reference sequence). The CDR3 region has the DNA TGTGCCTGGGGTATCCCCGGGACAGGGCTGGGTCAGCCCCAGCATTTT. This translates into CAWGIPGTGLGQPQHF.

J is TRBJ1-2 and V is TRBV29-1; D remains ambiguous. The ends were cut back, 2 bases at V and 1 base at J, with 11 bases in the middle. The CDR3 totals 14 residues. CDR1 is SQVTM, CDR2 ANQGSEA, per germline. The CDR3 bases are TGCAGCGTTGAACGGCAGGATTATAACTATGGCTACACCTTC. This encodes CSVERQDYNYGYTF.

The chain is built from TRBV3-1 (or the pseudogene TRBV3-2) and TRBJ1-3; maybe TRBD1 (5 bases). V was clipped by 5 bases and J by 0 bases, with 11 bases between them. The germline V gene has CDR1 LGHDT and CDR2 YNNKEL (reference sequence). The CDR3 extends over 15 amino acids. CDR3 amino acids: CASSDGGGSGNTIYF. CDR3 DNA: TGTGCCAGCAGCGATGGGGGTGGCTCTGGAAACACCATATATTTT.

The J gene is TRBJ1-2, the V gene TRBV6-2 or TRBV6-3; the D is unclear. This CDR3 contains 14 residues. The germline V and J ends were trimmed by 5 bases and 7 bases, with 17 bases remaining between them. Germline values: CDR1 MNHEY, CDR2 SVGEGT. In nucleotides, the CDR3 is TGTGCCAGCAGTCACCAGAGTGCTCGGTTTGGCTACACCTTC. Its translation is CASSHQSARFGYTF.

In DNA, the CDR3 is TGTGCCAGCAGCTTATCCTCTAGCACAGATACGCAGTATTTT. Its protein is CASSLSSSTDTQYF. The rearrangement joins TRBV11-2 to TRBJ2-3; no firm D call. Germline V gene data show CDR1 as SGHAT and CDR2 as FQNNGV. Trimming removed 2 bases at V and 0 bases at J, with 6 bases between. The CDR3 totals 14 residues.

The chain has TRBV5-5 and TRBJ1-4; the D is unclear. Trimming pared 4 bases from V and 4 bases from J, leaving 11 bases between. This CDR3 region has 14 residues. Germline V CDR1 and CDR2: SGHKS, YYEKEE (reference sequence). The CDR3 loop reads CASSQFGGNEKLFF. The CDR3 DNA follows: TGTGCCAGCAGCCAATTCGGTGGTAATGAAAAACTGTTTTTT.

On this clone itself: The same CDR3 can be traced to other DNA sequences in this sample. This chain joins TRBV6-5 and TRBJ1-5; maybe TRBD1 (5 bases). V lost 2 bases to trimming and J lost 0 bases, with 8 bases between them. Germline V gives CDR1 MNHEY, CDR2 SVGAGI. The CDR3 runs 15 residues. The CDR3 reads CASSYRGGSNQPQHF. The CDR3 nucleotides read TGTGCCAGCAGTTACCGTGGGGGTAGCAATCAGCCCCAGCATTTT.

This chain uses TRBV27 with TRBJ2-7; D might be TRBD1 or TRBD2, each matching 5 bases. Trimming pared 7 bases from V and 7 bases from J, leaving 23 bases between. The CDR3 consists of 15 residues. CDR1 and CDR2 from the germline V gene are MNHEY and SMNVEV (reference sequence). CDR3 sequence reads: CASTQSGTVPGEQYF. CDR3 nucleotide sequence: TGTGCCAGCACCCAATCCGGGACGGTACCTGGAGAGCAGTACTTC.

The chain has TRBV18 and TRBJ1-3; no reliable D call. The CDR3 contains 14 residues. V was pared by 5 bases and J by 1 base, with 9 bases between. Germline V lookup: CDR1 KGHSH, CDR2 LQKENI. DNA of the CDR3: TGTGCCAGCTCAACCCAGGATTCTGGAAACACCATATATTTT. It is translated as CASSTQDSGNTIYF.

The chain uses TRBV6-5 and TRBJ1-4; D is undetermined. Germline V gene sequence: CDR1 MNHEY, CDR2 SVGAGI. The CDR3 totals 13 residues. The V gene lost 6 bases and the J gene lost 8 bases, with 13 bases spanning the gap. CDR3 sequence reads: CASRMTTNEKLFF. Here the CDR3 DNA reads TGTGCCAGCAGGATGACGACCAACGAAAAACTGTTTTTT.

J is TRBJ1-2 and V is TRBV5-5; 11 bases align to TRBD1. The CDR3 length is 16 residues. CDR1 SGHKS and CDR2 YYEKEE come from the germline V gene (reference sequence). V shed 0 bases and J 4 bases; nucleotides not matched to a gene: 5. The CDR3 loop is CASSLGTGGGIYGYTF. The CDR3 bases are TGTGCCAGCAGCTTGGGGACAGGGGGCGGGATCTATGGCTACACCTTC.

The chain carries TRBV19 and TRBJ1-6, with D perhaps matching TRBD1 (5 bases). This CDR3 region has 15 residues. V lost 1 base and J lost 9, with 13 bases in between. The germline V gene encodes CDR1 LNHDA and CDR2 SQIVND (reference sequence). CDR3 residues: CASSIGGGPGSPLHF. CDR3 DNA: TGTGCCAGTAGTATAGGGGGCGGTCCAGGTTCACCCCTCCACTTT.

The chain links TRBV5-1 to TRBJ1-1, with D unresolved. In germline, CDR1 is SGHRS, CDR2 YFSETQ. The V and J ends lost 6 bases and 0 bases respectively, with 9 bases between them. The CDR3 loop spans 13 amino acids. The CDR3 is CASKEQMNTEAFF. The DNA for the CDR3 is TGCGCCAGCAAGGAACAGATGAACACTGAAGCTTTCTTT.

The V gene is TRBV6-1, the J gene TRBJ1-2, with D possibly being TRBD1 (5 bases). Germline V CDR1 and CDR2: MNHNS, SASEGT. This CDR3 is 11 amino acids long. The ends were cut back, 7 bases at V and 3 bases at J, with 6 bases in the middle. The CDR3: CASTGDYGYTF. The DNA for the CDR3 is TGTGCCAGCACGGGGGACTATGGCTACACCTTC.